One and the same sample provided the 20 T cell receptor beta chains below, sequenced in a study of PD-L1 blockade in urothelial cancer. Libraries were prepared by immunoSEQ multiplex PCR; TCRdb keeps only in-frame clonotypes and omits some of them. The sample includes 15,000 to 20,000 clones, about four fifths of them seen just once. The time point was: peripheral blood 6 weeks after treatment start. The sample here was PBMCs, taken around atezolizumab (anti-PD-L1) treatment. Receptors originate from a man aged 45-65 years with urothelial cancer.

The J gene is TRBJ2-5, the V gene TRBV10-1, with 12 bases matching TRBD2. Germline V gene sequence: CDR1 WNHNN, CDR2 SYGVQD (reference sequence). J was trimmed by 0 bases and V by 3 bases; bases with no gene match: 5. This CDR3 has 17 amino acids. CDR3 sequence reads: CASSDHRTSGDQETQYF. The CDR3, as DNA: TGCGCCAGCAGTGACCACAGGACTAGCGGGGACCAAGAGACCCAGTACTTC.

The gene calls are TRBV2 and TRBJ2-7, with TRBD1 matching over 8 bases. CDR3 length equals 14 residues. The V and J ends lost 3 bases and 4 bases, in that order; junction bases with no gene match: 5. Germline V gene data show CDR1 as SNHLY and CDR2 as FYNNEI. For the CDR3, the DNA is TGTGCCAGCAGTGATATGACAGGGGCTTACGAGCAGTACTTC. Translation: CASSDMTGAYEQYF.

The chain carries TRBV11-1 and TRBJ2-3; 9 nucleotides agree with TRBD2. V was clipped by 4 bases and J by 4 bases; unmatched bases: 9. CDR3 length: 16 amino acids. The V gene's germline CDR1 is SGHAT and CDR2 FQDESV (reference sequence). The CDR3, as DNA: TGTGCCAGCAGCTGGATTCTAGCGGGAACGCCAGATACGCAGTATTTT. It yields the protein CASSWILAGTPDTQYF.

The DNA for the CDR3 is TGTGCCAGCTCACCAGTACTAGCGGGGGGGAAAAACATTCAGTACTTC. Protein sequence: CASSPVLAGGKNIQYF. The V call is TRBV18, the J call TRBJ2-4; 13 bases map to TRBD2. From germline, CDR1 is KGHSH and CDR2 LQKENI. V lost 2 bases and J lost 4; bases outside the gene matches: 2. The CDR3 is made up of 16 amino acids. Drawing the rest from reference TRBV18 and TRBJ2-4, the complete variable domain is NAGVMQNPRHLVRRRGQEARLRCSPMKGHSHVYWYRQLPEEGLKFMVYLQKENIIDESGMPKERFSAEFPKEGPSILRIQQVVRGDSAAYFCASSPVLAGGKNIQYFGAGTRLSVL.

The rearrangement links TRBV6-5 to TRBJ2-7; D is unclear. The CDR3 runs to 13 residues. V lost 2 bases and J lost 7, with 12 bases in between. The germline CDR1 and CDR2 sequences are MNHEY and SVGAGI. The CDR3 coding sequence is TGTGCCAGCAGTTACGGTCCCAACCGGGAGCAGTACTTC. Translated: CASSYGPNREQYF.

The chain joins TRBV5-1 to TRBJ2-3, with 8 bases aligning to TRBD2. Germline V gives CDR1 SGHRS, CDR2 YFSETQ. The CDR3 runs 16 residues. The ends lost 0 bases at V and 6 bases at J; junction bases unmatched: 9. The chain's CDR3 is CASSLEIAGRGDTQYF. The CDR3 DNA follows: TGCGCCAGCAGCTTGGAAATAGCGGGAAGGGGTGATACGCAGTATTTT.

The chain links TRBV5-4 to TRBJ2-1; TRBD2 matches at 7 bases. Germline V gene sequence: CDR1 SGHNT, CDR2 YYREEE (reference sequence). V shed 4 bases and J 7 bases; nucleotides not matched to a gene: 11. This CDR3 comprises 15 residues. CDR3 sequence (DNA): TGTGCCAGCAGCCTTGTCGGCGGGAGTAAGAATGAGCAGTTCTTC. It translates to CASSLVGGSKNEQFF. Together with reference TRBV5-4 and TRBJ2-1, the CDR3 gives the full variable domain: ETGVTQSPTHLIKTRGQQVTLRCSSQSGHNTVSWYQQALGQGPQFIFQYYREEENGRGNFPPRFSGLQFPNYSSELNVNALELDDSALYLCASSLVGGSKNEQFFGPGTRLTVL.

V gene TRBV11-3 combines with J gene TRBJ1-5; 11 bases are a match to TRBD1. Germline V CDR1 and CDR2: SGHNT, YENEEA. The V gene end was trimmed by 1 base and the J gene end by 7 bases; junction bases not matched to a gene: 9. This CDR3 has 17 amino acids. Here the CDR3 DNA reads TGTGCCAGCAGCTTAGCGGGGGGACAGGGGGTGGGACAGCCCCAGCATTTT. Translating it yields CASSLAGGQGVGQPQHF.

In DNA form, the CDR3 reads TGTGCCAGCAGTCGTTTTCGGGTGGAAGATGAGCAGTTCTTC. Its protein is CASSRFRVEDEQFF. The chain combines TRBV27 with TRBJ2-1; D ambiguous. The germline V gene has CDR1 MNHEY and CDR2 SMNVEV (reference sequence). This CDR3 is built from 14 residues. Trimming removed 5 bases from V and 8 bases from J, with 16 bases in between.

Written as DNA, the CDR3 is TGTGCCAGCAGTGAAGGCAGGGGGAGAGAAAAACTGTTTTTT. It encodes CASSEGRGREKLFF. The chain has TRBV6-1 and TRBJ1-4; 7 bases are a match to TRBD1. The germline gives CDR1 MNHNS, CDR2 SASEGT. The V gene end was trimmed by 1 base and the J gene end by 8 bases; junction bases not matched to a gene: 4. The CDR3 loop spans 14 amino acids.

The rearrangement links TRBV9 to TRBJ1-1; 9 nucleotides align to TRBD1. In germline, CDR1 is SGDLS, CDR2 YYNGEE. The CDR3 extends over 13 amino acids. The junction had 0 bases not matched to a gene; V was cut back by 5 bases and J by 1 base. CDR3 DNA: TGTGCCAGCAGGGGACAGGGGAACACTGAAGCTTTCTTT. Translation: CASRGQGNTEAFF.

The CDR3 nucleotides are TGTGCCAGCAGCCATGCTGATTGGACTAGCGGGAGTGTGGAGACCCAGTACTTC. This translates into CASSHADWTSGSVETQYF. The chain recombines TRBV7-8 with TRBJ2-5, with 13 bases fitting TRBD2. The CDR3 spans 18 residues. Trimming removed 5 bases from V and 5 bases from J; junction bases left unmatched: 14. The germline CDR1 and CDR2 sequences are SGHVS and FQNEAQ.

The V gene is TRBV30, the J gene TRBJ2-7; no clear D gene. Germline assignment: CDR1 GTSNPN and CDR2 SVGIG (reference sequence). This CDR3 region has 12 residues. The germline V and J ends were trimmed by 2 bases and 2 bases, with 7 bases remaining between them. This CDR3 reads CAWSLYPYEQYF. The CDR3 nucleotides are TGTGCCTGGAGTCTCTACCCCTACGAGCAGTACTTC.

The chain combines TRBV5-1 with TRBJ2-7; possible D gene TRBD2, 6 bases. This CDR3 spans 12 amino acids. Germline V lookup: CDR1 SGHRS, CDR2 YFSETQ. V was cut by 4 bases and J by 5 bases, with 10 bases left in between. CDR3 DNA: TGCGCCAGCAGCCCGGGAGTAAACGAGCAGTACTTC. It is translated as CASSPGVNEQYF.

This chain connects TRBV7-3 to TRBJ2-3; 7 bases fit TRBD2. J was trimmed by 3 bases and V by 5 bases; bases with no gene match: 5. This CDR3 spans 14 amino acids. Looked up from germline, CDR1 is SGHTA and CDR2 is FQGTGA. The CDR3 here is CASSPGTTTDTQYF. As DNA, the CDR3 is TGTGCCAGCAGCCCCGGGACTACGACAGATACGCAGTATTTT.

V and J are TRBV2 and TRBJ2-1; D perhaps matches TRBD2 (6 bases). CDR3 length: 11 residues. The germline V gene encodes CDR1 SNHLY and CDR2 FYNNEI. Trimming removed 7 bases from V and 10 bases from J, with 11 bases in between. The CDR3 protein is CASTGRREQFF. CDR3 in DNA: TGTGCCAGCACCGGGAGACGAGAGCAGTTCTTC.

As concerns this clone: At the DNA level, this CDR3 is encoded by other sequences in the same sample as well. The DNA of the CDR3 is TGTGCCAGCAGCTTAGCGAGCGGACGATACGAGCAGTACTTC. This encodes CASSLASGRYEQYF. The V gene is TRBV11-2, the J gene TRBJ2-7, with D possibly being TRBD2 (5 bases). Germline V lookup: CDR1 SGHAT, CDR2 FQNNGV. Trimming took 1 base from V and 4 from J, leaving 11 bases between them. This CDR3 region has 14 residues.

V and J are TRBV2 and TRBJ2-2; the D gene is possibly TRBD1 (7 bases). This CDR3 has 18 amino acids. The V end lost 6 bases, the J end lost 6 bases, and 26 bases lay between the germline ends. The germline V gene has CDR1 SNHLY and CDR2 FYNNEI. The CDR3 here is CASSERSLWTGGPGELFF. DNA of the CDR3: TGTGCCAGCAGCGAAAGATCTCTATGGACAGGAGGGCCCGGGGAGCTGTTTTTT.

V usage is TRBV5-1 and J usage is TRBJ2-5, with 12 bases fitting TRBD2. J lost 5 bases, V lost 0 bases, and 5 bases had no gene match. Germline V gives CDR1 SGHRS, CDR2 YFSETQ. The length of the CDR3 is 16 residues. CDR3 in amino acids: CASSLGTSGKGETQYF. CDR3 nucleotide sequence: TGCGCCAGCAGCTTGGGGACTAGCGGGAAGGGGGAGACCCAGTACTTC.

This clone has just a few counts. V usage is TRBV30 and J usage is TRBJ2-1, with 8 bases fitting TRBD2. V shed 0 bases and J 9 bases; nucleotides not matched to a gene: 4. Germline-derived CDR1 and CDR2 are GTSNPN and SVGIG (reference sequence). The CDR3 runs to 13 residues. In nucleotides, the CDR3 is TGTGCCTGGAGTGTAAGCGGGAGTTCTGAGCAGTTCTTC. This translates into CAWSVSGSSEQFF.